The present entry profiles one T cell receptor (beta chain) with its context. This sample was taken from a study of blood T cell repertoires in COVID-19. Turning to the study itself: PBMCs, B-cell-depleted T cells, or T cells were the source of the cDNA or gDNA that made up the material.

CDR3 length: 13 residues. Trimming shortened V by 5 bases and J by 3 bases, and 11 bases separated the two germline ends. The germline CDR1 and CDR2 sequences are LGHDT and YNNKEL (reference sequence). Data came from immunoSEQ multiplex PCR; TCRdb stores just in-frame clones and leaves some out. The data hold 85,000 to 100,000 clones, with more than 80% observed a single time. Sequences were obtained from peripheral blood. This receptor was obtained from a man older than 75 with COVID-19, enrolled during active disease. The rearrangement links TRBV3-1 (or the pseudogene TRBV3-2) to TRBJ2-7; D is unresolved. In DNA, the CDR3 is TGTGCCAGCAGCACTCCGTCGGGCTACGAGCAGTACTTC. This sequence encodes CASSTPSGYEQYF.